This T cell receptor (beta chain) was found in a study of cytomegalovirus exposure and HLA in healthy donors. Study overall: Earlier results showed 90 million to 120 million unique TCR beta sequences derived from some 180 million T cells.

Turning to this clone: The target antigen is unknown.

This PCR relied on a set of 60 Vbeta primers and 13 Jbeta primers. Sequencing used immunoSEQ multiplex PCR; TCRdb keeps in-frame clones, though not all of them. The sample has about 190,000 clones, roughly 81% seen once. The study, taken as a whole, reports: TCR beta chains numbering under 200 were designated cytomegalovirus-associated. In a later analysis, several top co-occurrence clusters appeared linked to parvovirus B19, influenza, CMV and Epstein-Barr virus.

In germline, CDR1 is SGHKS, CDR2 YYEKEE (reference sequence). V lost 2 bases and J lost 9; bases outside the gene matches: 9. This CDR3 spans 16 amino acids. Sequenced sample: PBMCs. The source is a woman aged 25 to 45 in good health and CMV-seropositive. This chain connects TRBV5-5 to TRBJ2-5; the match to TRBD2 covers 14 bases. The CDR3 DNA is TGTGCCAGCAGCTTAGAGGGACTAGCGGGAGTGGAGGCCCAGTACTTC. Encoded protein: CASSLEGLAGVEAQYF.